Given below is one T cell receptor (beta chain) in context. These data are taken from a study of blood T cell repertoires in COVID-19. Study at large: Samples representing acute and convalescent COVID-19 were sourced from the United States, Italy and Spain. Sample material is recorded as cDNA or gDNA derived from T cells, B-cell-depleted T cells, or PBMCs.

Germline CDR1 SGHNT, CDR2 YENEEA. The CDR3 is 17 residues long. Losses at the gene ends were 5 bases for V and 2 bases for J; bases not matched to a gene: 12. Libraries were prepared by immunoSEQ multiplex PCR; TCRdb keeps only in-frame clonotypes and omits some of them. Of about 280,000 clones in the sample, 88% were seen once. Individuals drawn from under 30 US areas were about 18 to 100 years old. Participant-reported clinical history was the basis for cohort assignment. What was sequenced was PBMCs or T cells enriched from blood (not recorded which). This sequence joins TRBV11-3 and TRBJ2-7; TRBD1 matches at 10 bases. This clonotype was obtained from a woman in her thirties who had recovered from COVID-19. This chain's CDR3 is CASSMRTGGVVAYEQYF. The CDR3 DNA reads as TGTGCCAGCAGCATGAGGACAGGGGGAGTGGTTGCCTACGAGCAGTACTTC.